Listed below are T cell receptor beta chains from one sample, sequenced in a study of cytomegalovirus exposure and HLA in healthy donors. The data were produced by immunoSEQ multiplex PCR, yet TCRdb's version contains in-frame clones alone and is incomplete. The sample lists approximately 190,000 clones, approximately 80% occurring once. What was sequenced was PBMCs. These receptors were taken from a woman aged 45-65 years in good health and CMV-seropositive. The conserved cysteine and the conserved F or W are not part of the CDR3 here. A D gene is named only where the DNA matches it firmly.

d_gene	j_gene	v_gene	CDR3aa
.	TRBJ1-1	TRBV13	ASSPPWGRYTEAF
TRBD2	TRBJ2-5	TRBV11-2	ASSPPGTSGEETQY
TRBD1	TRBJ1-1	TRBV6-6	ASSYEQGLVPEAF
TRBD1	TRBJ2-7	TRBV19	ASSIEIGGHYEQY
.	TRBJ2-3	TRBV11-1	ASSPGLQADTQY
.	TRBJ2-2	TRBV12-5	ASGVWQGAVTGELF
TRBD2	TRBJ2-3	TRBV5-4	ASSFGLAASTDTQY
.	TRBJ1-4	TRBV4-2	ASSSEGALIEKLF
.	TRBJ2-7	TRBV6-5	ASSYGQGNSYEQY
.	TRBJ2-7	TRBV7-9	ASSLERDNHEQY
TRBD1	TRBJ2-7	TRBV6-5	ASSYRGTGSEQY
.	TRBJ1-1	TRBV4-1	ASSQDEGGTEAF
.	TRBJ2-5	TRBV25-1	ASSEYLRGETQY
TRBD1	TRBJ1-1	TRBV6-6	ASSHPADRSQPEAF
TRBD1	TRBJ1-1	TRBV4-2	ASSQVLGGAEYTEAF
TRBD1	TRBJ1-1	TRBV2	ASSGQGGTRNTEAF
.	TRBJ2-3	TRBV7-6	ASSSAGGIPDTQY
.	TRBJ1-4	TRBV6-1	ASSQGTTNEKLF
.	TRBJ1-1	TRBV6-6	ASSYPDGGFREAF
.	TRBJ2-3	TRBV7-3	ASSLGTGLNTDTQY
.	TRBJ2-7	TRBV7-5	ARSLGGQSYEQY
.	TRBJ1-6	TRBV4-3	ASSHGQLNSPLH
TRBD1	TRBJ2-5	TRBV5-6	ASSLNRQGEIWETQY
TRBD1	TRBJ1-5	TRBV19	ASGDRDLRGNQPQH
.	TRBJ1-1	TRBV2	ASSGDLVEAF
TRBD2	TRBJ2-3	TRBV7-3	ASSLTGLATDTQY
.	TRBJ2-1	TRBV6-5	ASSLDSPNEQF
.	TRBJ2-2	TRBV7-3	ASSSQGTGELF
.	TRBJ2-3	TRBV6-6	ASNSGRRASTDTQY
TRBD2	TRBJ2-3	TRBV5-1	ASSPESGRGTDTQY
TRBD1	TRBJ1-5	TRBV7-2	ASSLDGTGGEAQH
.	TRBJ1-4	TRBV5-4	ASSPDRKRGEKLF
.	TRBJ2-7	TRBV7-2	ASSRRIRVGGSYEQY
TRBD2	TRBJ2-7	TRBV28	ASSFPRGGLAYEQY
TRBD1	TRBJ1-2	TRBV5-1	ASSLGQGRYYGYT
TRBD1	TRBJ1-1	TRBV5-1	ASSPGQGVLDTEAF
TRBD2	TRBJ2-3	TRBV4-3	ASSQDYGRGGLDTQY
.	TRBJ1-6	TRBV27	ASSFMGLENSPLH
TRBD2	TRBJ2-7	TRBV11-1	ASSLTSGAYYEQY
.	TRBJ1-5	TRBV2	ASRDKEGLGNQPQH
TRBD2	TRBJ2-7	TRBV18	ASSSGTSWYEQY
TRBD2	TRBJ2-2	TRBV6-5	ASSPWGGGELF
.	TRBJ1-2	TRBV7-8	ASSLEGAPFYGYT
.	TRBJ2-5	TRBV5-8	ASSLQIQETQY
TRBD1	TRBJ2-6	TRBV7-9	ASPPGTGDAGANVLT
TRBD2	TRBJ2-5	TRBV5-1	ASSLGGLAGGYGETQY
TRBD2	TRBJ2-2	TRBV5-1	ASSLLTSGGAIGELF
.	TRBJ1-1	TRBV2	ASTLTENTEAF
.	TRBJ1-1	TRBV7-2	ASSLLLQGKVLGRAF
TRBD1	TRBJ1-5	TRBV5-5	ASSYLQGAQPQH